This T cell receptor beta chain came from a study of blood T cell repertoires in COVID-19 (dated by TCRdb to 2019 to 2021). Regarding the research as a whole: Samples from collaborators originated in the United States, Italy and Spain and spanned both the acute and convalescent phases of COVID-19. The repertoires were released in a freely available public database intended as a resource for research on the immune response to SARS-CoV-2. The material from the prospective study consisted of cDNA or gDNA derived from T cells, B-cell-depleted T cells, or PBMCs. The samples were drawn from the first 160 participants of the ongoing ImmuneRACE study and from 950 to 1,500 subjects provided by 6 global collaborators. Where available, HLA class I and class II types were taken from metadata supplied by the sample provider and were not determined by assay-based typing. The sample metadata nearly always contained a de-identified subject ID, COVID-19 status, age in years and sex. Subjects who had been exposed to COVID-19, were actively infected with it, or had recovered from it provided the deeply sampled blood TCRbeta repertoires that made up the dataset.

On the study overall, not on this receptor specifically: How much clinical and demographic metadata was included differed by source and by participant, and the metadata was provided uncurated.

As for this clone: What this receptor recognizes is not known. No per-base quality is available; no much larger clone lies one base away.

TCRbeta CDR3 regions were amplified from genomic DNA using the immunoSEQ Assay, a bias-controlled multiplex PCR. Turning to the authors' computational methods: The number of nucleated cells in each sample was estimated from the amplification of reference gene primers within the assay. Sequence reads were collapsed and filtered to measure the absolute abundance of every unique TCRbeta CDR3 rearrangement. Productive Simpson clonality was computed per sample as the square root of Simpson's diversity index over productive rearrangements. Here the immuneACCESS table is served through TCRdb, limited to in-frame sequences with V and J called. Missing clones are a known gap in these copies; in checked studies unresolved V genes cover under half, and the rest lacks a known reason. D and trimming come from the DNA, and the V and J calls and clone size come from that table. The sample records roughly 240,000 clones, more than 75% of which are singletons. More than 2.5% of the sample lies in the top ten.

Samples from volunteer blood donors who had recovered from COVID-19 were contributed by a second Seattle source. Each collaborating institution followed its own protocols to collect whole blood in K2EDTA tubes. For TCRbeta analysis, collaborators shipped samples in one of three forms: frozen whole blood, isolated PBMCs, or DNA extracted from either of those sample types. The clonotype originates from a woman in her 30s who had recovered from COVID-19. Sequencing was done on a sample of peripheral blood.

The CDR3 loop reads CASSAKTGGSGELFF. The DNA sequence follows: TGTGCCAGTAGTGCAAAGACAGGGGGGTCGGGGGAGCTGTTTTTT. This receptor chain uses TRBV19 and TRBJ2-2; 9 of the junction bases match TRBD1. The CDR3 has 15 amino acids, counting the end cysteine and phenylalanine. Only the CDR3 region is kept as DNA, spanning 45 bases read in frame from base 1. Compared with germline, V lacks 5 bases and J lacks 8 bases; bases without a gene match: 9. CDR1 and CDR2, per the germline V gene (reference sequence), are LNHDA and SQIVND.